The source of this TCR beta chain is a study of human T cells and chemical hapten exposure. Germline V CDR1 and CDR2: SGHTA, FQGNSA. Trimming removed 0 bases from V and 5 bases from J; junction bases left unmatched: 5. This CDR3 region has 15 residues. Noted time point: patch test 2, 6 weeks after DPC sensitization. Treatment given: therapeutic diphenylcyclopropenone sensitization with weekly scalp DPC. TCRdb fed the RACE reads into MiXCR, producing one record per CDR3 protein. The data show approximately 84,000 distinct CDR3 sequences, with roughly a tenth seen just once and around 2.5% held by the top ten.

This receptor was taken from a woman aged 30 to 39 with alopecia areata. Some clones in this sample may be carry-over from other donors' samples. The J gene is TRBJ1-2, the V gene TRBV7-2, with TRBD1 matching 8 bases. This material consisted of whole blood, taken in connection with sensitization to the hapten diphenylcyclopropenone (DPC). The CDR3 sequence is CTSSLAQTGAYGYTF. CDR3 DNA sequence: TGTACCAGCAGCTTAGCGCAGACAGGGGCATATGGCTACACCTTC.